The 31 T cell receptor beta chains given below trace back to one sample, sequenced in a study of cytomegalovirus exposure and HLA in healthy donors. TCRdb's copy holds only in-frame clones and misses some; the assay was immunoSEQ multiplex PCR. The top ten clones hold about 4.5% of a sample with roughly 120,000 clones, roughly nine tenths of them seen once. Sequenced material: PBMCs. The receptors were sampled from a man between 18 and 35 years old in good health and CMV-seropositive.

The gene calls are TRBV5-8 and TRBJ2-1; D is ambiguous. CDR3 length equals 16 residues. Germline V CDR1 and CDR2: SGHTS, YDEGEE. The V end was cut by 3 bases, the J end by 0 bases, with 13 bases between. The CDR3 sequence is CASSSTPPSSYNEQFF. DNA of the CDR3: TGTGCCAGCAGCTCCACCCCCCCGAGCTCCTACAATGAGCAGTTCTTC.

This rearrangement joins TRBV13 to TRBJ1-2, with 7 bases identical to TRBD1. With 0 bases clipped from V and 7 bases from J, the junction kept 2 bases outside the gene matches. The germline CDR1 and CDR2 sequences are PRHDT and FYEKMQ (reference sequence). The CDR3 spans 13 residues. CDR3 DNA: TGTGCCAGCAGCTTAGGGACAGGGAGTGGCTACACCTTC. Residues: CASSLGTGSGYTF.

In DNA form, the CDR3 reads TGTGCCAGCAGCTTGACAGGGGGCGCGAGGAACACTGAAGCTTTCTTT. Protein product: CASSLTGGARNTEAFF. The genes are TRBV5-5 and TRBJ1-1, with 9 bases identical to TRBD1. With V trimmed by 1 base and J by 1 base, 5 bases remained unmatched. The CDR3 spans 16 residues. Germline V gives CDR1 SGHKS, CDR2 YYEKEE (reference sequence).

This clone showed up just once. The J gene is TRBJ2-1, the V gene TRBV25-1; 7 bases fit TRBD2. The germline V gene encodes CDR1 MGHDK and CDR2 SYGVNS. The CDR3 loop spans 14 amino acids. The trim removed 8 bases at V and 6 bases at J, leaving 10 bases unmatched. As DNA, the CDR3 is TGTGCCAGCTCGTTAGCGGGCGATTTCAATGAGCAGTTCTTC. Protein product: CASSLAGDFNEQFF.

The chain links TRBV19 to TRBJ1-2, with D unresolved. Per the germline V gene, CDR1 is LNHDA and CDR2 is SQIVND (reference sequence). The CDR3 is 12 amino acids. Trimming removed 7 bases at V and 4 bases at J, with 10 bases between. The CDR3 DNA reads as TGTGCCAGTAACGGGGAGTTCTATGGCTACACCTTC. Translation gives CASNGEFYGYTF.

This clone was picked up one time. The chain is built from TRBV5-1 and TRBJ2-5; D perhaps matches TRBD1 (6 bases). This CDR3 has 13 amino acids. V gave up 4 bases and J gave up 1 base, with 8 bases separating them. CDR1 is SGHRS and CDR2 is YFSETQ in the germline V gene. The CDR3 loop is CASSRTVQETQYF. The CDR3 nucleotides read TGCGCCAGCAGCAGGACAGTCCAAGAGACCCAGTACTTC.

The chain employs TRBV27 and TRBJ2-7; weak D call: TRBD1 (5 bases). V was clipped by 7 bases and J by 6 bases, with 16 bases between them. The germline V gene encodes CDR1 MNHEY and CDR2 SMNVEV (reference sequence). CDR3 size: 13 residues. CDR3 loop: CASNGQFPGEQYF. The CDR3 DNA is TGTGCCAGCAACGGACAATTTCCGGGCGAGCAGTACTTC.

The V gene is TRBV5-1, the J gene TRBJ2-2; 11 bases fit TRBD1. This CDR3 region has 17 residues. With 3 bases clipped from V and 8 bases from J, the junction kept 12 bases outside the gene matches. Germline V gene sequence: CDR1 SGHRS, CDR2 YFSETQ. The CDR3 region has the DNA TGCGCCAGCAGCTCTTTACCCGGGACAGGGGGTTCTGGGGAGCTGTTTTTT. It is translated as CASSSLPGTGGSGELFF.

The V gene is TRBV7-6, the J gene TRBJ2-2, with TRBD2 matching over 13 bases. This CDR3 has 16 amino acids. Germline V CDR1 and CDR2: SGHVS, FNYEAQ. V lost 5 bases, J lost 5 bases, and 5 bases stayed unmatched. CDR3 sequence (DNA): TGTGCCAGCAGCCTTCGACTAGCGGGGGGAACCGGGGAGCTGTTTTTT. Protein sequence: CASSLRLAGGTGELFF.

This clone occurred once. This sequence joins TRBV5-6 and TRBJ2-6, with 9 positions matching TRBD1. This CDR3 region has 17 residues. CDR1 and CDR2 (germline): SGHDT, YYEEEE. V shed 3 bases and J 1 base; nucleotides not matched to a gene: 5. The CDR3 DNA is TGTGCCAGCAGCTCCGGGACAGGGATTTCTGGGGCCAACGTCCTGACTTTC. Translating it yields CASSSGTGISGANVLTF.

The chain couples TRBV4-2 to TRBJ1-4; TRBD1 is a possible D gene (5 bases). CDR1 is LGHNA and CDR2 is YNFKEQ in the germline V gene. Trimming cost V 2 bases and J 0 bases, with 16 bases left between them. The CDR3 consists of 18 residues. DNA for the CDR3: TGTGCCAGCAGCCAACAACCCAGAACAGGTCCAACTAATGAAAAACTGTTTTTT. As protein: CASSQQPRTGPTNEKLFF.

The chain uses TRBV11-2 and TRBJ1-1; TRBD1 agrees at 8 bases. CDR3 length equals 15 residues. J lost 2 bases, V lost 5 bases, and 7 bases had no gene match. Germline loops: CDR1 SGHAT, CDR2 FQNNGV. The CDR3 is CASSEMTGVNTEAFF. In DNA form, the CDR3 reads TGTGCCAGCAGCGAAATGACAGGGGTTAACACTGAAGCTTTCTTT.

This clone was observed a single time. The chain recombines TRBV6-4 with TRBJ2-3, with D possibly being TRBD2 (7 bases). This CDR3 comprises 16 residues. Germline V lookup: CDR1 MRHNA, CDR2 SNTAGT. The ends were cut back, 4 bases at V and 0 bases at J, with 14 bases in the middle. CDR3 amino acids: CASSALGRGSTDTQYF. In nucleotides, the CDR3 is TGTGCCAGCAGTGCCCTGGGGAGGGGGAGCACAGATACGCAGTATTTT.

The gene calls are TRBV10-3 and TRBJ1-6; D is perhaps TRBD1 (5 bases). V lost 11 bases to trimming and J lost 9 bases, with 14 bases between them. In germline, CDR1 is ENHRY, CDR2 SYGVKD. This CDR3 is 12 amino acids long. CDR3 residues: CAGVLGGSPLHF. The CDR3 coding sequence is TGTGCCGGGGTGTTGGGGGGTTCACCCCTCCACTTT.

The chain employs TRBV12-5 and TRBJ1-1, with 8 bases that match TRBD1. Germline CDR1 and CDR2: LGHNT and FRNRAP. J lost 3 bases, V lost 0 bases, and 12 bases had no gene match. CDR3 size: 18 residues. CDR3 coding DNA: TGTGCTAGTGGTTTGGTTACAGGGGGTCTTCTTGGGGACACTGAAGCTTTCTTT. Amino acid sequence: CASGLVTGGLLGDTEAFF.

V is TRBV5-4 and J is TRBJ1-2; possibly TRBD1 for D (5 bases). Trimming shortened V by 0 bases and J by 4 bases, and 7 bases separated the two germline ends. CDR1 and CDR2 from the germline V gene are SGHNT and YYREEE (reference sequence). The CDR3 loop spans 13 amino acids. DNA for the CDR3: TGTGCCAGCAGCTTGGGAAGGGGCTATGGCTACACCTTC. As protein: CASSLGRGYGYTF.

The DNA of the CDR3 is TGTGCCAGCAGGTCTGGCAGGAGCAATCAGCCCCAGCATTTT. This translates into CASRSGRSNQPQHF. The V gene is TRBV25-1, the J gene TRBJ1-5; D uncertain. This CDR3 is built from 14 residues. Germline V gene sequence: CDR1 MGHDK, CDR2 SYGVNS. The germline V and J ends were trimmed by 6 bases and 1 base, with 10 bases remaining between them. The complete variable domain, with remaining parts taken from reference TRBV25-1 and TRBJ1-5, reads EADIYQTPRYLVIGTGKKITLECSQTMGHDKMYWYQQDPGMELHLIHYSYGVNSTEKGDLSSESTVSRIRTEHFPLTLESARPSHTSQYLCASRSGRSNQPQHFGDGTRLSIL.

The rearrangement links TRBV13 to TRBJ1-6, with D hard to call. V shed 3 bases and J shed 13 bases, with 10 bases lying between them. CDR1 is PRHDT and CDR2 is FYEKMQ in the germline V gene (reference sequence). The CDR3 loop spans 12 amino acids. CDR3 coding DNA: TGTGCCAGCAGCTTCAACAACGGGCCCCTCCACTTT. It yields the protein CASSFNNGPLHF. Looking up the rest from reference TRBV13 and TRBJ1-6 gives the full variable domain: AAGVIQSPRHLIKEKRETATLKCYPIPRHDTVYWYQQGPGQDPQFLISFYEKMQSDKGSIPDRFSAQQFSDYHSELNMSSLELGDSALYFCASSFNNGPLHFGNGTRLTVT.

The rearrangement joins TRBV6-5 to TRBJ1-2, with 10 positions matching TRBD1. The CDR3 length is 16 residues. The germline V gene has CDR1 MNHEY and CDR2 SVGAGI. Trimming cost V 4 bases and J 2 bases; bases outside gene matches: 7. The CDR3 loop reads CASSSRQGAANYGYTF. Written as DNA, the CDR3 is TGTGCCAGCAGTTCGAGACAGGGGGCAGCCAACTATGGCTACACCTTC.

The chain links TRBV25-1 to TRBJ1-1; D possibly corresponds to TRBD1 (6 bases). This CDR3 is 14 amino acids long. The germline gives CDR1 MGHDK, CDR2 SYGVNS. V lost 7 bases and J 4 bases, leaving 16 bases between the germline ends. CDR3 region: CASINYRVATEAFF. CDR3 bases: TGTGCCAGCATTAATTACAGGGTGGCCACTGAAGCTTTCTTT. The variable domain in full, completed from reference TRBV25-1 and TRBJ1-1, reads EADIYQTPRYLVIGTGKKITLECSQTMGHDKMYWYQQDPGMELHLIHYSYGVNSTEKGDLSSESTVSRIRTEHFPLTLESARPSHTSQYLCASINYRVATEAFFGQGTRLTVV.

The rearrangement joins TRBV27 to TRBJ1-1; no definite D call. Between the trimmed V and J ends, which lost 0 bases and 11 bases, there was a span of 13 bases. Germline-derived CDR1 and CDR2 are MNHEY and SMNVEV (reference sequence). The CDR3 is 13 amino acids. The CDR3 here is CASSLSTGSAAFF. CDR3 nucleotide sequence: TGTGCCAGCAGTTTATCCACGGGATCCGCGGCTTTCTTT.

This chain links TRBV7-9 with TRBJ1-5, with D tentatively TRBD1 (6 bases). The CDR3 runs 14 residues. V gave up 5 bases and J gave up 5 bases, with 13 bases separating them. Germline-derived CDR1 and CDR2 are SEHNR and FQNEAQ (reference sequence). CDR3 sequence reads: CASSPEGVYQPQHF. CDR3 DNA: TGTGCCAGCAGCCCCGAGGGGGTGTATCAGCCCCAGCATTTT.

A single count supports this clone. V usage is TRBV7-9 and J usage is TRBJ2-2; D is uncertain. The CDR3 has 15 residues. Germline V gene data show CDR1 as SEHNR and CDR2 as FQNEAQ (reference sequence). Trimming took 4 bases from V and 0 from J, leaving 9 bases between them. The CDR3 region has the DNA TGTGCCAGCAGCTACGGAGTCTCGAACACCGGGGAGCTGTTTTTT. As protein: CASSYGVSNTGELFF.

This chain joins TRBV6-1 and TRBJ2-5, with D perhaps TRBD1 (6 bases). Trimming left V 2 bases short and J 4 bases short, with 11 bases between. The V gene's germline CDR1 is MNHNS and CDR2 SASEGT. The CDR3 loop spans 14 amino acids. The CDR3 sequence is CASSEWEQGETQYF. Written as DNA, the CDR3 is TGTGCCAGCAGTGAATGGGAACAGGGAGAGACCCAGTACTTC.

This chain's CDR3 is CAISANNLNTEAFF. The CDR3 DNA sequence: TGTGCCATCAGTGCGAACAATTTGAACACTGAAGCTTTCTTT. The chain recombines TRBV10-3 with TRBJ1-1; D remains unclear. Germline lookup yields CDR1 ENHRY and CDR2 SYGVKD. V shed 4 bases and J shed 0 bases, with 9 bases lying between them. The CDR3 runs to 14 residues.

V and J are TRBV5-8 and TRBJ2-1; D perhaps matches TRBD2 (5 bases). This CDR3 contains 20 residues. V was clipped by 5 bases and J by 0 bases, with 27 bases between them. The germline CDR1 and CDR2 sequences are SGHTS and YDEGEE. In DNA, the CDR3 is TGTGCCAGCAGACGGGTGTCTTTCTCAGGCGCGGCGGGCTCCTACAATGAGCAGTTCTTC. Residues: CASRRVSFSGAAGSYNEQFF.

The chain has TRBV7-9 and TRBJ1-4; 7 bases are shared with TRBD1. Trimming cost V 5 bases and J 6 bases; bases outside gene matches: 6. Germline assignment: CDR1 SEHNR and CDR2 FQNEAQ (reference sequence). The CDR3 extends over 14 amino acids. CDR3 nucleotide sequence: TGTGCCAGCAGCCACGCCGGGACAGATGAAAAACTGTTTTTT. This encodes CASSHAGTDEKLFF.

V usage is TRBV21-1 and J usage is TRBJ2-1; the DNA was not compared with TRBD1, the D call given in the table. TRBV21-1 is reported as a pseudogene. The CDR3 covers 15 residues. The CDR3 DNA reads TGTGCCAGCATTGGGACAGGGTTTACCTACAATGAGCAGTTCTTC. Its translation: CASIGTGFTYNEQFF.

The rearrangement uses TRBV29-1 and TRBJ2-5; 10 bases match TRBD2. Germline V lookup: CDR1 SQVTM, CDR2 ANQGSEA. There are 14 residues in the CDR3. Trimming removed 6 bases from V and 2 bases from J; junction bases left unmatched: 6. In DNA form, the CDR3 reads TGCAGCGTCGCTGGGACTAGCGATCAAGAGACCCAGTACTTC. This codes for CSVAGTSDQETQYF. Using reference TRBV29-1 and TRBJ2-5 for the parts outside the CDR3, the full variable domain is SAVISQKPSRDICQRGTSLTIQCQVDSQVTMMFWYRQQPGQSLTLIATANQGSEATYESGFVIDKFPISRPNLTFSTLTVSNMSPEDSSIYLCSVAGTSDQETQYFGPGTRLLVL.

The J gene is TRBJ2-4, the V gene TRBV5-6; a possible D gene is TRBD1 (6 bases). The V and J ends lost 0 bases and 2 bases respectively, with 15 bases between them. The CDR3 length is 17 residues. Germline CDR1 SGHDT, CDR2 YYEEEE. The CDR3 DNA is TGTGCCAGCAGCTTGGTGGGCAGGGGCAGGTCCAAAAACATTCAGTACTTC. Residues: CASSLVGRGRSKNIQYF.

This clone was seen only once. The chain combines TRBV7-2 with TRBJ2-1, with TRBD2 matching 14 bases. This CDR3 spans 15 amino acids. V lost 3 bases, J lost 7 bases, and 2 bases stayed unmatched. Germline assignment: CDR1 SGHTA and CDR2 FQGNSA. The CDR3 DNA reads as TGTGCCAGCAGCTTTCGGACTAGCGGGAGGAATGAGCAGTTCTTC. It encodes CASSFRTSGRNEQFF.